A selection of T cell receptor beta chains follows, all from one sample in a study of T cell repertoires in cytomegalovirus infection. TCRdb recomputed calls from the reads with MiXCR, one row per CDR3 protein. There are some 390,000 distinct CDR3 sequences in the sample; 15% to 20% occur only once, and 7.5% to 9.5% lies in the top ten. The sequencing sample was made of PBMCs. Receptors originate from a human donor in good health (CMV status not recorded). Some clones in this sample may be carry-over from other donors' samples. Both conserved end residues are part of each CDR3. D genes are given only for firm matches. Only some rows state a clone size, as once, few, many or a class for expanded clones.

J: TRBJ2-5; D: TRBD1; size: -; V: TRBV7-9; CDR3: CASRSTRDSQETQYF; DNA: TGTGCCAGCAGGTCCACCCGGGACAGCCAAGAGACCCAGTACTTC
J: TRBJ2-1; D: -; size: many; V: TRBV20-1; CDR3: CSASPPGEFGNEQFF; DNA: TGCAGTGCTAGCCCCCCAGGGGAGTTTGGCAATGAGCAGTTCTTC
J: TRBJ2-7; D: -; size: -; V: TRBV12-3/TRBV12-4; CDR3: CASSWTDPYEQYF; DNA: TGTGCCAGCAGCTGGACAGATCCCTACGAGCAGTACTTC
J: TRBJ1-5; D: -; size: many; V: TRBV12-3/TRBV12-4; CDR3: CASGLGIGQPQHF; DNA: TGTGCCAGCGGCTTGGGAATAGGGCAGCCCCAGCATTTT
J: TRBJ1-4; D: -; size: many; V: TRBV7-8; CDR3: CASSLERGVKLFF; DNA: TGTGCCAGCAGCTTAGAGCGGGGGGTGAAACTGTTTTTT
J: TRBJ2-2; D: -; size: -; V: TRBV5-5; CDR3: CASSLEEAGWETINTGELFF; DNA: TGTGCCAGCAGCTTGGAAGAGGCAGGGTGGGAAACTATAAACACCGGGGAGCTGTTTTTT
J: TRBJ2-7; D: TRBD1; size: few; V: TRBV4-1; CDR3: CASSQAWTGARYEQYF; DNA: TGCGCCAGCAGCCAAGCCTGGACAGGGGCCAGATACGAGCAGTACTTC
J: TRBJ2-1; D: -; size: many; V: TRBV7-2; CDR3: CASSHGTVYNEQFF; DNA: TGTGCCAGCAGCCATGGGACGGTGTACAATGAGCAGTTCTTC
J: TRBJ1-2; D: TRBD1; size: -; V: TRBV7-2; CDR3: CASSPPGQGYGYTF; DNA: TGTGCCAGCAGCCCGCCGGGACAGGGGTATGGCTACACCTTC
J: TRBJ1-1; D: -; size: -; V: TRBV7-2; CDR3: CASSLWRGLSEAFF; DNA: TGTGCCAGCAGCTTATGGCGCGGGTTGTCTGAAGCTTTCTTT
J: TRBJ1-1; D: -; size: many; V: TRBV20-1; CDR3: CSAKWTVNTEAFF; DNA: TGCAGTGCTAAATGGACGGTGAACACTGAAGCTTTCTTT
J: TRBJ1-1; D: -; size: -; V: TRBV2; CDR3: CASSEVPPHLGYTEAFF; DNA: TGTGCCAGCAGTGAAGTCCCACCTCATTTGGGGTACACTGAAGCTTTCTTT
J: TRBJ1-1; D: -; size: -; V: TRBV7-2; CDR3: CASSLGNQVEAFF; DNA: TGTGCCAGCAGCTTGGGGAATCAAGTCGAAGCTTTCTTT
J: TRBJ1-5; D: -; size: -; V: TRBV2; CDR3: CASRSGQGQPQHF; DNA: TGTGCCAGCAGATCGGGGCAGGGTCAGCCCCAGCATTTT
J: TRBJ1-5; D: TRBD1; size: -; V: TRBV12-3/TRBV12-4; CDR3: CASSPGWDRPEGTQHF; DNA: TGTGCCAGCAGCCCAGGGTGGGACAGGCCAGAGGGAACCCAGCATTTT
J: TRBJ2-5; D: -; size: many; V: TRBV7-2; CDR3: CASSLTAGTEKETQYF; DNA: TGTGCCAGCAGCTTAACGGCTGGGACGGAAAAAGAGACCCAGTACTTC
J: TRBJ2-1; D: TRBD2; size: few; V: TRBV20-1; CDR3: CSARDWSLAGNDEQFF; DNA: TGCAGTGCTAGAGATTGGTCGCTAGCGGGTAACGATGAGCAGTTCTTC
J: TRBJ1-1; D: -; size: -; V: TRBV11-2; CDR3: CASSFTQGREAFF; DNA: TGTGCCAGCAGCTTCACCCAGGGCAGGGAAGCTTTCTTT
J: TRBJ1-2; D: -; size: many; V: TRBV12-3/TRBV12-4; CDR3: CASSFAEHYGYTF; DNA: TGTGCCAGCAGTTTTGCAGAACACTATGGCTACACCTTC
J: TRBJ2-7; D: TRBD1; size: few; V: TRBV7-2; CDR3: CASSRPAGTGGYEQYF; DNA: TGTGCCAGCAGCCGGCCGGCGGGGACAGGGGGCTACGAGCAGTACTTC
J: TRBJ2-3; D: TRBD1; size: -; V: TRBV20-1; CDR3: CSAHDRGADTQYF; DNA: TGCAGTGCTCACGACAGGGGGGCAGATACGCAGTATTTT
J: TRBJ1-1; D: -; size: many; V: TRBV7-2; CDR3: CASSLGQNTEAFF; DNA: TGTGCCAGCAGCTTAGGACAGAACACTGAAGCTTTCTTT
J: TRBJ2-3; D: TRBD2; size: once; V: TRBV9; CDR3: CASSEAGTTTDTQYF; DNA: TGTGCCAGCAGCGAGGCCGGGACTACCACAGATACGCAGTATTTT
J: TRBJ2-1; D: TRBD2; size: -; V: TRBV6-2/TRBV6-3; CDR3: CASGWAGGNEQFF; DNA: TGTGCCAGTGGGTGGGCGGGGGGCAATGAGCAGTTCTTC
J: TRBJ2-5; D: TRBD1; size: few; V: TRBV24-1; CDR3: CATSDPLDRGGETQYF; DNA: TGTGCCACCAGTGATCCCCTGGACAGGGGGGGAGAGACCCAGTACTTC
J: TRBJ2-4; D: -; size: -; V: TRBV20-1; CDR3: CSAGNAHKNIQYF; DNA: TGCAGTGCCGGGAATGCCCATAAAAACATTCAGTACTTC
J: TRBJ2-6; D: -; size: -; V: TRBV20-1; CDR3: CSARESGANVLTF; DNA: TGCAGTGCTAGGGAGTCTGGGGCCAACGTCCTGACTTTC
J: TRBJ2-3; D: -; size: few; V: TRBV7-8; CDR3: CASSQGSPSTDTQYF; DNA: TGTGCCAGCAGCCAGGGGTCCCCTAGCACAGATACGCAGTATTTT
J: TRBJ2-7; D: -; size: -; V: TRBV20-1; CDR3: CSASRGTFPEQYF; DNA: TGCAGTGCTAGTAGGGGGACCTTCCCCGAGCAGTACTTC
J: TRBJ2-3; D: TRBD2; size: many; V: TRBV7-2; CDR3: CASSPRLAGLADTQYF; DNA: TGTGCCAGCAGCCCTCGACTAGCGGGACTGGCAGATACGCAGTATTTT
J: TRBJ1-2; D: TRBD1; size: many; V: TRBV10-3; CDR3: CAISELGGQNYGYTF; DNA: TGTGCCATCAGTGAGTTAGGGGGACAGAACTATGGCTACACCTTC
J: TRBJ2-1; D: -; size: -; V: TRBV7-9; CDR3: CASSLQGTLRAEQFF; DNA: TGTGCCAGCAGCTTACAGGGGACATTACGAGCTGAGCAGTTCTTC
J: TRBJ2-1; D: -; size: many; V: TRBV7-2; CDR3: CASSPSWDMNEQFF; DNA: TGTGCCAGCAGCCCCTCTTGGGATATGAATGAGCAGTTCTTC
J: TRBJ2-1; D: -; size: -; V: TRBV19; CDR3: CASSVAPGAYNEQFF; DNA: TGTGCCAGTAGTGTAGCCCCCGGCGCCTACAATGAGCAGTTCTTC
J: TRBJ1-5; D: -; size: many; V: TRBV7-2; CDR3: CASSLGGPAYQPQHF; DNA: TGTGCCAGCAGCTTAGGAGGGCCAGCTTATCAGCCCCAGCATTTT
J: TRBJ2-3; D: -; size: many; V: TRBV7-2; CDR3: CASSRIHSQPQYF; DNA: TGTGCCAGCAGCCGAATCCATTCCCAGCCGCAGTATTTT
J: TRBJ2-3; D: TRBD2; size: many; V: TRBV12-3/TRBV12-4; CDR3: CASSSGGVTTDTQYF; DNA: TGTGCCAGCAGCAGCGGGGGCGTAACTACAGATACGCAGTATTTT
J: TRBJ2-7; D: TRBD2; size: -; V: TRBV6-2/TRBV6-3; CDR3: CASRGSGRSEQYF; DNA: TGTGCCAGCAGAGGCAGCGGGAGGTCCGAGCAGTACTTC
J: TRBJ2-3; D: -; size: few; V: TRBV3-1; CDR3: CASSQDRLTDTQYF; DNA: TGTGCCAGCAGCCAAGATCGTCTTACAGATACGCAGTATTTT
J: TRBJ2-1; D: TRBD2; size: -; V: TRBV11-2; CDR3: CASRPPGLATNEQFF; DNA: TGTGCCAGCAGACCGCCGGGACTAGCGACCAATGAGCAGTTCTTC